This entry lists 28 T cell receptor beta chains sequenced from one sample in a study of T cells in Graves' hyperthyroidism and ophthalmopathy. TCR beta CDR3 sequences were amplified from RNA transcripts. Initially, a first-round RT-PCR of the TCR CDR3 employed the HTBI primer set. TCRdb reanalysed the multiplex PCR reads using MiXCR and keeps one entry per CDR3 protein. In the table there are hundreds of thousands of distinct CDR3 sequences, 15% to 20% of which are singletons. Sequencing was performed on blood. These receptors were collected from a woman in her late teens or twenties with Graves' ophthalmopathy.

J is TRBJ1-2 and V is TRBV30; maybe TRBD1 (5 bases). Deletions cut 0 bases from V and 8 bases from J, with 10 bases between. Per germline, CDR1 GTSNPN and CDR2 SVGIG (reference sequence). CDR3 length: 12 residues. The CDR3 nucleotides are TGTGCCTGGAGTGTTTCGGGGGAAGGCTACACCTTC. Encoded protein: CAWSVSGEGYTF.

This clonotype was picked up many times. The chain has TRBV2 and TRBJ2-1; D is unclear. This CDR3 is built from 16 residues. The V end lost 7 bases, the J end lost 4 bases, and 20 bases lay between the germline ends. Germline loops: CDR1 SNHLY, CDR2 FYNNEI. The DNA for the CDR3 is TGTGCCAGCATCGGGCTCGCCAGCCGAACATACAATGAGCAGTTCTTC. Its protein is CASIGLASRTYNEQFF.

The V gene is TRBV28, the J gene TRBJ2-3; 11 positions match TRBD1. CDR1 and CDR2 (germline): MDHEN, SYDVKM. The CDR3 has 15 residues. With 11 bases clipped from V and 2 bases from J, the junction kept 9 bases outside the gene matches. The CDR3 sequence: CAGAGTGGSTDTQYF. The CDR3 coding sequence is TGTGCCGGCGCCGGGACAGGGGGATCCACAGATACGCAGTATTTT.

The V call is TRBV29-1, the J call TRBJ1-2; the match to TRBD1 covers 8 bases. Trimming removed 3 bases from V and 4 bases from J; junction bases left unmatched: 7. The CDR3 is 14 amino acids. The V gene's germline CDR1 is SQVTM and CDR2 ANQGSEA. The DNA of the CDR3 is TGCAGCGTTGATAAACAGGGGGTTTCCTATGGCTACACCTTC. Translating gives CSVDKQGVSYGYTF.

This clonotype came up many times. This chain uses TRBV27 with TRBJ1-5; 8 nucleotides align to TRBD1. Germline CDR1 reads MNHEY; CDR2 reads SMNVEV (reference sequence). V shed 4 bases and J 0 bases; nucleotides not matched to a gene: 8. CDR3 length: 17 residues. In DNA, the CDR3 is TGTGCCAGCAGTTCAGAGACCGGGACAGGTAGCAATCAGCCCCAGCATTTT. Its translation is CASSSETGTGSNQPQHF.

The chain joins TRBV11-1 to TRBJ2-1; D is unresolved. Trimming cost V 5 bases and J 3 bases, with 14 bases left between them. The V gene's germline CDR1 is SGHAT and CDR2 FQDESV (reference sequence). The CDR3 loop spans 15 amino acids. The CDR3 spells CASSLDRINYNEQFF. The CDR3 nucleotides are TGTGCCAGCAGCCTGGATCGGATCAACTACAATGAGCAGTTCTTC.

V usage is TRBV20-1 and J usage is TRBJ1-6; possible D gene TRBD1, 6 bases. CDR1 DFQATT and CDR2 SNEGSKA come from the germline V gene (reference sequence). Trimming stripped 0 bases from V and 13 bases from J, with 25 bases between. The CDR3 extends over 17 amino acids. The CDR3 DNA sequence: TGCAGTGCTAGAGAAGTGATAGGACAGCCTAGAATTCAGCCCCTCCACTTT. Encoded protein: CSAREVIGQPRIQPLHF.

This clonotype has ten or more counts. V is TRBV7-6 and J is TRBJ2-7; the match to TRBD1 covers 7 bases. The trim removed 8 bases at V and 0 bases at J, leaving 7 bases unmatched. This CDR3 has 14 amino acids. Germline CDR1 reads SGHVS; CDR2 reads FNYEAQ. The CDR3 coding sequence is TGTGCCAGCTCCAGGGGGTGGAGCTCCTACGAGCAGTACTTC. Its translation is CASSRGWSSYEQYF.

This clonotype was observed a handful of times. The chain links TRBV28 to TRBJ1-2; TRBD1 agrees at 9 bases. CDR1 and CDR2 from the germline V gene are MDHEN and SYDVKM. The V and J ends lost 6 bases and 8 bases, in that order; junction bases with no gene match: 10. CDR3 length: 14 residues. DNA for the CDR3: TGTGCCAGCAGCCCCGGACAGGGGCTCTGGGGCTACACCTTC. Translated: CASSPGQGLWGYTF.

The V call is TRBV28, the J call TRBJ2-5; TRBD2 agrees at 7 bases. J lost 2 bases, V lost 10 bases, and 4 bases had no gene match. Looked up from germline, CDR1 is MDHEN and CDR2 is SYDVKM. This CDR3 spans 12 amino acids. CDR3 residues: CATGTTQETQYF. The CDR3 DNA reads as TGTGCCACCGGGACTACGCAAGAGACCCAGTACTTC.

DNA for the CDR3: TGTGCCAGCAGTCAACCAGGGGGCGCTGAAGCTTTCTTT. Protein product: CASSQPGGAEAFF. The chain joins TRBV28 to TRBJ1-1; 8 bases match TRBD1. V gave up 5 bases and J gave up 6 bases; unmatched junction bases: 5. Germline loops: CDR1 MDHEN, CDR2 SYDVKM. This CDR3 has 13 amino acids.

Ten or more counts support this clonotype. This chain uses TRBV3-1 with TRBJ2-7; TRBD2 matches 7 bases. With 0 bases clipped from V and 0 bases from J, the junction kept 2 bases outside the gene matches. CDR3 length: 15 amino acids. Looked up from germline, CDR1 is LGHDT and CDR2 is YNNKEL (reference sequence). CDR3 loop: CASSQEAGYSYEQYF. The DNA for the CDR3 is TGTGCCAGCAGCCAAGAAGCGGGGTACTCCTACGAGCAGTACTTC.

This clonotype was seen repeatedly, ten times or more. The V gene is TRBV2, the J gene TRBJ2-1; possible D gene TRBD2, 6 bases. Trimming stripped 4 bases from V and 0 bases from J, with 13 bases between. The CDR3 is 16 residues long. Germline CDR1 reads SNHLY; CDR2 reads FYNNEI. The CDR3 coding sequence is TGTGCCAGCAGTGGTCGGGGGACTGCCTCCTACAATGAGCAGTTCTTC. It translates to CASSGRGTASYNEQFF.

The sample holds a few counts of this clonotype. The chain links TRBV7-3 to TRBJ2-1; 11 bases fit TRBD2. Germline CDR1 and CDR2: SGHTA and FQGTGA. This CDR3 is built from 16 residues. V shed 3 bases, J shed 4 bases, and the junction held 5 bases outside the gene matches. The CDR3 nucleotides read TGTGCCAGCAGCTTGACTAGCGGGACTCCATACAATGAGCAGTTCTTC. This codes for CASSLTSGTPYNEQFF.

This clonotype was seen ten or more times. The rearrangement joins TRBV7-3 to TRBJ2-3; TRBD2 matches at 9 bases. The CDR3 consists of 17 residues. Germline V gene lookup returns CDR1 SGHTA and CDR2 FQGTGA. J gave up 0 bases and V 5 bases, and 9 bases lay outside the gene matches. CDR3 coding DNA: TGTGCCAGCAGCCCCACCCCGCGGGGGGGGAGCACAGATACGCAGTATTTT. The encoded protein is CASSPTPRGGSTDTQYF.

This clonotype has at least ten counts. The chain couples TRBV5-1 to TRBJ2-2; 7 bases align to TRBD1. Germline V gene lookup returns CDR1 SGHRS and CDR2 YFSETQ. J lost 6 bases, V lost 4 bases, and 12 bases had no gene match. This CDR3 is 16 amino acids long. CDR3 in DNA: TGCGCCAGCAGCCCACGGACAGGCGCACGGGCCGGGGAGCTGTTTTTT. Protein product: CASSPRTGARAGELFF.

This clonotype was observed at least ten times. This chain uses TRBV20-1 with TRBJ2-3; D ambiguous. V gave up 3 bases and J gave up 4 bases, with 17 bases separating them. This CDR3 is built from 15 residues. In germline, CDR1 is DFQATT, CDR2 SNEGSKA (reference sequence). CDR3 bases: TGCAGTGCTAGTTTGTGGAAAACCGCCCCAGATACGCAGTATTTT. It translates to CSASLWKTAPDTQYF.

About this clonotype itself: A read error may be the cause here, since a much bigger clone is one base away. This chain connects TRBV27 to TRBJ1-2; D unclear. Per the germline V gene, CDR1 is MNHEY and CDR2 is SMNVEV (reference sequence). Trimming took 3 bases from V and 9 from J, leaving 14 bases between them. The CDR3 loop spans 13 amino acids. The CDR3 DNA reads as TGTGCCAGCAGTTTCGCCCGGACTGCTCGCTACACCTTC. Protein: CASSFARTARYTF.

This clonotype was counted at least ten times. V usage is TRBV3-1 and J usage is TRBJ2-1, with TRBD2 matching 12 bases. Germline CDR1 and CDR2: LGHDT and YNNKEL (reference sequence). The CDR3 spans 18 residues. J was trimmed by 6 bases and V by 6 bases; bases with no gene match: 15. CDR3 nucleotides: TGTGCCAGCAGTCCCCGGCTAGCGGGAGGGCCGAGTACCAATGAGCAGTTCTTC. As protein: CASSPRLAGGPSTNEQFF.

V is TRBV7-9 and J is TRBJ1-4, with a weak D call TRBD1 (5 bases). CDR3 length equals 15 residues. Germline CDR1 and CDR2: SEHNR and FQNEAQ (reference sequence). V shed 2 bases and J shed 7 bases, with 14 bases lying between them. DNA of the CDR3: TGTGCCAGCAGCTTATTTGGCACCGGGGGTGAAAAACTGTTTTTT. Residues: CASSLFGTGGEKLFF.

This clonotype has more than one count but fewer than ten. The rearrangement joins TRBV18 to TRBJ1-2; D gene unclear. The CDR3 sequence is 13 residues long. The germline CDR1 and CDR2 sequences are KGHSH and LQKENI. Between the trimmed V and J ends, which lost 3 bases and 2 bases, there was a span of 7 bases. DNA for the CDR3: TGTGCCAGCTCACCCGCGGAAAACTATGGCTACACCTTC. Translated: CASSPAENYGYTF.

This chain joins TRBV19 and TRBJ2-1; D might be TRBD1 (8 bases). The CDR3 length is 15 residues. The V end lost 2 bases, the J end lost 8 bases, and 16 bases lay between the germline ends. Germline values: CDR1 LNHDA, CDR2 SQIVND (reference sequence). The CDR3 sequence: CASSIQWTGRDEQFF. The CDR3 nucleotides are TGTGCCAGTAGTATACAATGGACAGGGAGGGATGAGCAGTTCTTC.

This clonotype was recorded a few times. This sequence joins TRBV27 and TRBJ1-5, with TRBD1 matching 11 bases. The CDR3 is 15 amino acids. Trimming cost V 8 bases and J 6 bases; bases outside gene matches: 9. Germline loops: CDR1 MNHEY, CDR2 SMNVEV (reference sequence). CDR3 bases: TGTGCCAGCGGAGTGGGGGGACAGGGGGTTCAGCCCCAGCATTTT. This encodes CASGVGGQGVQPQHF.

This clonotype showed up just a few times. The rearrangement uses TRBV29-1 and TRBJ2-1; the match to TRBD2 covers 9 bases. With 5 bases clipped from V and 8 bases from J, the junction kept 10 bases outside the gene matches. CDR1 SQVTM and CDR2 ANQGSEA come from the germline V gene. CDR3 size: 14 residues. The CDR3 region has the DNA TGCAGCGTTCCCAGTCTAGCGGGGTCCCATGAGCAGTTCTTC. It is translated as CSVPSLAGSHEQFF.

This clonotype has more than one count but fewer than ten. The chain carries TRBV15 and TRBJ1-5; 8 nucleotides match TRBD1. Germline CDR1 is LNHNV and CDR2 is YYDKDF (reference sequence). CDR3 length equals 15 residues. Trimming removed 3 bases from V and 8 bases from J; junction bases left unmatched: 9. Written as DNA, the CDR3 is TGTGCCACCAGCAGTGGAGGACAGGGAGAGAAGCCCCAGCATTTT. Translating gives CATSSGGQGEKPQHF.

This clonotype was seen ten or more times. This rearrangement joins TRBV20-1 to TRBJ1-5; D uncertain. Looked up from germline, CDR1 is DFQATT and CDR2 is SNEGSKA (reference sequence). This CDR3 region has 15 residues. V was shortened by 0 bases and J by 0 bases, with 9 bases between the two germline ends. The CDR3 sequence: CSARDPLYSNQPQHF. CDR3 DNA sequence: TGCAGTGCTAGAGATCCCCTCTATAGCAATCAGCCCCAGCATTTT.

The chain has TRBV5-4 and TRBJ2-1, with D perhaps matching TRBD1 or TRBD2 (5 bases each). This CDR3 has 15 amino acids. The V gene lost 4 bases and the J gene lost 6 bases, with 17 bases spanning the gap. CDR1 and CDR2 from the germline V gene are SGHNT and YYREEE (reference sequence). The CDR3 region has the DNA TGTGCCAGCAGCGTTGGGGAGCTAAGGGGCAATGAGCAGTTCTTC. Translation gives CASSVGELRGNEQFF. Full variable domain (rest looked up from reference TRBV5-4 and TRBJ2-1): ETGVTQSPTHLIKTRGQQVTLRCSSQSGHNTVSWYQQALGQGPQFIFQYYREEENGRGNFPPRFSGLQFPNYSSELNVNALELDDSALYLCASSVGELRGNEQFFGPGTRLTVL.

This clonotype has at least ten counts. The chain combines TRBV18 with TRBJ2-5; no definite D call. This CDR3 contains 13 residues. The V end was cut by 3 bases, the J end by 5 bases, with 10 bases between. Germline lookup yields CDR1 KGHSH and CDR2 LQKENI. CDR3 sequence reads: CASSPKVGETQYF. CDR3 nucleotides: TGTGCCAGCTCACCGAAAGTTGGGGAGACCCAGTACTTC.